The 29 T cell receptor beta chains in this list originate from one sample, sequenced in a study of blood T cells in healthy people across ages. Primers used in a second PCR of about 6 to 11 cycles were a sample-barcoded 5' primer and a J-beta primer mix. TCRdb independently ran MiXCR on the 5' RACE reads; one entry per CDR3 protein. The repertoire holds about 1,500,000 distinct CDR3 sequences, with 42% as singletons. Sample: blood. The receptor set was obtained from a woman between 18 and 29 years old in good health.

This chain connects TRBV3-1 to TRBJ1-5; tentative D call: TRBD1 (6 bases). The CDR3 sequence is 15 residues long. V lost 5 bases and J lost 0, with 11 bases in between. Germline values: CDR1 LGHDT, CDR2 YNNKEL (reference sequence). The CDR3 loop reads CASSGGLYSNQPQHF. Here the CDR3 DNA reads TGTGCCAGCAGCGGGGGGCTTTATAGCAATCAGCCCCAGCATTTT. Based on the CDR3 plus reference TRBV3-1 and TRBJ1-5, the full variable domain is DTAVSQTPKYLVTQMGNDKSIKCEQNLGHDTMYWYKQDSKKFLKIMFSYNNKELIINETVPNRFSPKSPDKAHLNLHINSLELGDSAVYFCASSGGLYSNQPQHFGDGTRLSIL.

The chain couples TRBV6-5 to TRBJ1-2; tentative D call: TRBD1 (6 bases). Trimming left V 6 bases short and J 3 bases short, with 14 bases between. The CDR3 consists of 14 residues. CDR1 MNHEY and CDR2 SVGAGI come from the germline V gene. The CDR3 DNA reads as TGTGCCAGCAGATCACAGGGAGAGGACTATGGCTACACCTTC. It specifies CASRSQGEDYGYTF.

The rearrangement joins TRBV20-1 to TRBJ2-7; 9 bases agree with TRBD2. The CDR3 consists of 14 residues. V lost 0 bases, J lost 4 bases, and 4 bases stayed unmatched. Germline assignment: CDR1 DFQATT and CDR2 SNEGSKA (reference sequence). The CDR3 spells CSARDLAGGYEQYF. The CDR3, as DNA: TGCAGTGCTAGAGATCTCGCGGGGGGGTACGAGCAGTACTTC.

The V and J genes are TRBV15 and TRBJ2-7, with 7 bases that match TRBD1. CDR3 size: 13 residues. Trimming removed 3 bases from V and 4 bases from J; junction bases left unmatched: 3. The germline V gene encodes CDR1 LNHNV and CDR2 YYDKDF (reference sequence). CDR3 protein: CATSSRTGYEQYF. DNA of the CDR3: TGTGCCACCAGCAGCAGGACAGGATACGAGCAGTACTTC.

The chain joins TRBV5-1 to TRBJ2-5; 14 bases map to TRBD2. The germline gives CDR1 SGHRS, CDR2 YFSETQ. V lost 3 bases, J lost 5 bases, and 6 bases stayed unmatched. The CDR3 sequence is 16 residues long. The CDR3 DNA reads TGCGCCAGCAGCTGGGGACTAGCGGGAGATTCGGAGACCCAGTACTTC. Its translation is CASSWGLAGDSETQYF.

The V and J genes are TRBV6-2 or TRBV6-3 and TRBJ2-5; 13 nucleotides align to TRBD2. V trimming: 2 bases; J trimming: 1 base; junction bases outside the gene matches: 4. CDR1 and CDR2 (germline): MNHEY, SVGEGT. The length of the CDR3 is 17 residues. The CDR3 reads CASSYGLAGVLQETQYF. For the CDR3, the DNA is TGTGCCAGCAGTTACGGACTAGCGGGGGTTCTCCAAGAGACCCAGTACTTC.

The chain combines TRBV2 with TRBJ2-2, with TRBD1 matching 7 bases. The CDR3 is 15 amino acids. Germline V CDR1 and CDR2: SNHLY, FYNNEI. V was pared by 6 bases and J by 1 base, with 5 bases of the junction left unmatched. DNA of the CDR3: TGTGCCAGCAGATCAGACAGGGAGAACACCGGGGAGCTGTTTTTT. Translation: CASRSDRENTGELFF.

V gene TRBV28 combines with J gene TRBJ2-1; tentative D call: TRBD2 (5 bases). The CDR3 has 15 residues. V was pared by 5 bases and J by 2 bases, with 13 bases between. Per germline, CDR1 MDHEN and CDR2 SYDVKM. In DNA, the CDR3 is TGTGCCAGCAGTACCCCCACGGGGACCTACAATGAGCAGTTCTTC. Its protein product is CASSTPTGTYNEQFF.

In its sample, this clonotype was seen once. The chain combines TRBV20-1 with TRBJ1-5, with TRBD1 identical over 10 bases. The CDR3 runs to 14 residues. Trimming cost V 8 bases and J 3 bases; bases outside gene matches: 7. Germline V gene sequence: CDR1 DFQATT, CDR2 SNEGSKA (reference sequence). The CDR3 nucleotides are TGCAGTAGACAGGGGGCAGCCGACAATCAGCCCCAGCATTTT. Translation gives CSRQGAADNQPQHF.

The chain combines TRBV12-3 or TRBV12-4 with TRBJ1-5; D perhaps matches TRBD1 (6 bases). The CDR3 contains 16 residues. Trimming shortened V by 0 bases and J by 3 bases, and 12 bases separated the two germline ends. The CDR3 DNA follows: TGTGCCAGCAGTTTAGCGGCAGGGGAGGCCAATCAGCCCCAGCATTTT. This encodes CASSLAAGEANQPQHF.

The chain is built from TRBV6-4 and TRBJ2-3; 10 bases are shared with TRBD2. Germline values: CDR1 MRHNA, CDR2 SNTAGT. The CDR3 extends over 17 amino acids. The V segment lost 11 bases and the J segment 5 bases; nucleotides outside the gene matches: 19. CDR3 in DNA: TGTGCCGCCAGGAGGACTAGCGGTCAAAAAGGGGGAGATACGCAGTATTTT. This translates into CAARRTSGQKGGDTQYF.

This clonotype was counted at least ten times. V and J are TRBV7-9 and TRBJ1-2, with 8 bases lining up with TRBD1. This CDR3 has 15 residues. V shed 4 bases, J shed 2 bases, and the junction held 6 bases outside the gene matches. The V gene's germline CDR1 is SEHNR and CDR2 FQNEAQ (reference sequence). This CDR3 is CASSSPGQENYGYTF. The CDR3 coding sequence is TGTGCCAGCAGCTCCCCGGGACAGGAAAACTATGGCTACACCTTC.

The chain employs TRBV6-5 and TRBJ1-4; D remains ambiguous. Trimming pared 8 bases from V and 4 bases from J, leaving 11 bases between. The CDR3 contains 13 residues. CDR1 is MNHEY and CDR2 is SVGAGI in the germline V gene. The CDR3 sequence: CASSLTSNEKLFF. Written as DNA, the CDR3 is TGTGCCAGCTCGTTGACTAGTAATGAAAAACTGTTTTTT.

CDR3 amino acids: CASISFWGGNNEQFF. CDR3 coding DNA: TGTGCCAGCATCAGCTTCTGGGGAGGAAACAATGAGCAGTTCTTC. The chain links TRBV7-9 to TRBJ2-1, with TRBD2 as a possible D gene (6 bases). This CDR3 spans 15 amino acids. With 7 bases removed from V and 5 bases from J, the gap between germline ends came to 18 bases. Per germline, CDR1 SEHNR and CDR2 FQNEAQ (reference sequence). The full variable domain, in which reference TRBV7-9 and TRBJ2-1 provide the parts outside the CDR3, is DTGVSQNPRHKITKRGQNVTFRCDPISEHNRLYWYRQTLGQGPEFLTYFQNEAQLEKSRLLSDRFSAERPKGSFSTLEIQRTEQGDSAMYLCASISFWGGNNEQFFGPGTRLTVL.

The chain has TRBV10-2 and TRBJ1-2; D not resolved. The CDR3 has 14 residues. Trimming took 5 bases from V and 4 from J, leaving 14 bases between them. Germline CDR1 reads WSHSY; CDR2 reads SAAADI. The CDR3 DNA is TGCGCCAGCAGTTTGAACGGCTACAGCTATGGCTACACCTTC. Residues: CASSLNGYSYGYTF.

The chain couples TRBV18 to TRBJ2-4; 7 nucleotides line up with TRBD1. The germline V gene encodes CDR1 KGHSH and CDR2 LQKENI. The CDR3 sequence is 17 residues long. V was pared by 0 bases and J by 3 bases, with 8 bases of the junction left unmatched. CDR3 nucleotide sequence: TGTGCCAGCTCACCACCGAACAGGGGTCAACTCAAAAACATTCAGTACTTC. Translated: CASSPPNRGQLKNIQYF.

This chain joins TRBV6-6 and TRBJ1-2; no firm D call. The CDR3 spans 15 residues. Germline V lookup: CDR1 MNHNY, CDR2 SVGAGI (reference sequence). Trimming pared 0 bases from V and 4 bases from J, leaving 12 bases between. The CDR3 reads CASSYSSEKLYGYTF. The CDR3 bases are TGTGCCAGCAGTTACTCCTCGGAGAAACTCTATGGCTACACCTTC.

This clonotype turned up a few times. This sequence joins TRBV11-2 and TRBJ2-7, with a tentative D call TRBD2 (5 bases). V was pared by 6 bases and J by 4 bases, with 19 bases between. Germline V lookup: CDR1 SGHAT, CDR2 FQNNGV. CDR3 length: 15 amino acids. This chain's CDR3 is CASRAPRTGGYEQYF. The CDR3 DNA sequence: TGTGCCAGCAGGGCCCCCCGGACTGGCGGTTACGAGCAGTACTTC.

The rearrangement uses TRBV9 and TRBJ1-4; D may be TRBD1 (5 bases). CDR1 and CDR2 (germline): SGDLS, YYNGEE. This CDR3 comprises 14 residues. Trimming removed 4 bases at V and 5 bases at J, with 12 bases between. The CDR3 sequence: CASSRGTKNEKLFF. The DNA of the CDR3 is TGTGCCAGCAGCAGGGGTACAAAGAATGAAAAACTGTTTTTT.

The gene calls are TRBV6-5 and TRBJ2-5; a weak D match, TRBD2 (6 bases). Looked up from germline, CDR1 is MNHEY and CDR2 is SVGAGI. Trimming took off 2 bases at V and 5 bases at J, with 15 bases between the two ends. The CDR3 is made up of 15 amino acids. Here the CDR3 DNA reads TGTGCCAGCAGTTACGGTGGGGAGGTTGTGGAGACCCAGTACTTC. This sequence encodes CASSYGGEVVETQYF.

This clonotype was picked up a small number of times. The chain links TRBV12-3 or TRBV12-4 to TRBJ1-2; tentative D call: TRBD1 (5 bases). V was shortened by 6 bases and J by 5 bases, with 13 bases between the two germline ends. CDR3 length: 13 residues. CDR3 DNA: TGTGCCAGCAGGGGGCCAGGCTCGTATGGCTACACCTTC. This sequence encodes CASRGPGSYGYTF.

CDR3 DNA: TGTGCCAGCAGCTTAACTTACAATCAGCCCCAGCATTTT. Its protein is CASSLTYNQPQHF. V gene TRBV7-2 combines with J gene TRBJ1-5; D is ambiguous. The CDR3 is 13 amino acids. Germline assignment: CDR1 SGHTA and CDR2 FQGNSA. The ends were cut back, 2 bases at V and 3 bases at J, with 5 bases in the middle.

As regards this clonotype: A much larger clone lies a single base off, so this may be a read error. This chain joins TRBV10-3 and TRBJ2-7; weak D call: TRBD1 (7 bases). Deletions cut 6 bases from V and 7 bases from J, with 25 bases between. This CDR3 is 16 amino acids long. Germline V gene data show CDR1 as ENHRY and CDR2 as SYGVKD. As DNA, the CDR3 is TGTGCCATCAGCACCCTCCAGGGGGACTCCTACAATGAGCAGTACTTC. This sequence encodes CAISTLQGDSYNEQYF.

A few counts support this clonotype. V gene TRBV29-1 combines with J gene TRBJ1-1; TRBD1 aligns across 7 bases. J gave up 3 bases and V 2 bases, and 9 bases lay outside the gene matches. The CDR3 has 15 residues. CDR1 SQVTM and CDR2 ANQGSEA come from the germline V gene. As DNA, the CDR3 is TGCAGCGTTGAAACTTGGACAGGCTCAGACACTGAAGCTTTCTTT. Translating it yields CSVETWTGSDTEAFF.

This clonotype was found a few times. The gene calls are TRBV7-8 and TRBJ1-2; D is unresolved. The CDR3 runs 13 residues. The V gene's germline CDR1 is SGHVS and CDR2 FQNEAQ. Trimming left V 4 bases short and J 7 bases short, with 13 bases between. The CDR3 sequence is CASSSPASSGYTF. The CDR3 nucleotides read TGTGCCAGCAGCTCCCCAGCATCAAGTGGCTACACCTTC.

The CDR3 is CASSLERGANTDTQYF. The CDR3 coding sequence is TGTGCCAGCAGCTTAGAGCGGGGCGCCAACACAGATACGCAGTATTTT. The chain has TRBV11-2 and TRBJ2-3; the D gene is possibly TRBD2 (6 bases). V was clipped by 0 bases and J by 2 bases, with 12 bases between them. Germline V lookup: CDR1 SGHAT, CDR2 FQNNGV. This CDR3 is built from 16 residues. The whole variable domain, remainder taken from reference TRBV11-2 and TRBJ2-3, is EAGVAQSPRYKIIEKRQSVAFWCNPISGHATLYWYQQILGQGPKLLIQFQNNGVVDDSQLPKDRFSAERLKGVDSTLKIQPAKLEDSAVYLCASSLERGANTDTQYFGPGTRLTVL.

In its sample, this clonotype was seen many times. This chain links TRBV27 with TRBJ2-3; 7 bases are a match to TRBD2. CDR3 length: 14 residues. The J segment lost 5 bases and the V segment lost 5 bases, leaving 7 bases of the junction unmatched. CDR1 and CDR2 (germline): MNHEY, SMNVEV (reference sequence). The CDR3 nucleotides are TGTGCCAGCAGTCTAGCGGCCCCGAAAGATACGCAGTATTTT. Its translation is CASSLAAPKDTQYF.

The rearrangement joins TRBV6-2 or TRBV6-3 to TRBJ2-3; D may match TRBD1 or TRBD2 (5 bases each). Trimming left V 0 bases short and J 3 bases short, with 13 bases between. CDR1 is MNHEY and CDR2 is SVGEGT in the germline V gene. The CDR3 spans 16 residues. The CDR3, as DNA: TGTGCCAGCAGTTACTCGAACCGGGACCGGACAGATACGCAGTATTTT. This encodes CASSYSNRDRTDTQYF.

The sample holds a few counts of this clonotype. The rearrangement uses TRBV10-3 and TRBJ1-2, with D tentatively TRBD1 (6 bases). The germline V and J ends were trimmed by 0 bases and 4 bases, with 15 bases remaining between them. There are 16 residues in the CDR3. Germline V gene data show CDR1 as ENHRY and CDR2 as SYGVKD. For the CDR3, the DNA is TGTGCCATCAGTGAGTCGATTATGGGGGCAGCCTATGGCTACACCTTC. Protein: CAISESIMGAAYGYTF.